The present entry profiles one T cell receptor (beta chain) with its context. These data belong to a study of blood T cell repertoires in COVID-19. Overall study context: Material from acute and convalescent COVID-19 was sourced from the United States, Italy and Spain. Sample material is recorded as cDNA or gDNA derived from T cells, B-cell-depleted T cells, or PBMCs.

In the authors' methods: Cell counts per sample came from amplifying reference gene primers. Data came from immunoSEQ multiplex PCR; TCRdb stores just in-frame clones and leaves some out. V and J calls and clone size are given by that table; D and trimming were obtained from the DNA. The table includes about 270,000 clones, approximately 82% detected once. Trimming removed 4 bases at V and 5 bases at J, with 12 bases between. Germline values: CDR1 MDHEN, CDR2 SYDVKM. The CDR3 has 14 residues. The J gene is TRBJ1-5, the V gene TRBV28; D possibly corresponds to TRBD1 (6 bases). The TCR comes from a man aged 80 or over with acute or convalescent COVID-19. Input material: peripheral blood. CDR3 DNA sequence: TGTGCCAGCAGTTCTGGACAGTTCTATCAGCCCCAGCATTTT. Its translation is CASSSGQFYQPQHF. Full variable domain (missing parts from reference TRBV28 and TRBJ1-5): DVKVTQSSRYLVKRTGEKVFLECVQDMDHENMFWYRQDPGLGLRLIYFSYDVKMKEKGDIPEGYSVSREKKERFSLILESASTNQTSMYLCASSSGQFYQPQHFGDGTRLSIL.